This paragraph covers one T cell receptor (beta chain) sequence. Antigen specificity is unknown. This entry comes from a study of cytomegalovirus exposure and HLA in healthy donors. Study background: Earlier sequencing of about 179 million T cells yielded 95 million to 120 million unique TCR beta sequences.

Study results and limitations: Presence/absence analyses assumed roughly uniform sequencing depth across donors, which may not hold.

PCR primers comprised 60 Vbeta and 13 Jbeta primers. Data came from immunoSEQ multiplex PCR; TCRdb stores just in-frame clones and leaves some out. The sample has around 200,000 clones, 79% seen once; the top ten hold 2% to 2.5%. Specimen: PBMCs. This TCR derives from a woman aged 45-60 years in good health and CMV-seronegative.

CDR3 in DNA: TGTGCCAGCAGTTTACCAGGCAATCAGCCCCAGCATTTT. Protein product: CASSLPGNQPQHF. The chain links TRBV28 to TRBJ1-5, with D unclear. V was trimmed by 2 bases and J by 2 bases, leaving 4 bases between them. Germline V gives CDR1 MDHEN, CDR2 SYDVKM. This CDR3 is 13 amino acids long. Drawing the rest from reference TRBV28 and TRBJ1-5, the complete variable domain is DVKVTQSSRYLVKRTGEKVFLECVQDMDHENMFWYRQDPGLGLRLIYFSYDVKMKEKGDIPEGYSVSREKKERFSLILESASTNQTSMYLCASSLPGNQPQHFGDGTRLSIL.